One and the same sample provided the 24 T cell receptor beta chains below, sequenced in a study of cytomegalovirus exposure and HLA in healthy donors. Assay used: immunoSEQ multiplex PCR; TCRdb lists only in-frame clones, some missing. The data show about 240,000 clones, approximately 86% seen once. Sequenced sample: PBMCs. The receptors come from a woman in her 30s in good health and CMV-seropositive.

The V gene is TRBV12-5, the J gene TRBJ2-7; the match to TRBD2 covers 7 bases. The CDR3 has 15 amino acids. With 1 base clipped from V and 0 bases from J, the junction kept 3 bases outside the gene matches. The germline V gene has CDR1 LGHNT and CDR2 FRNRAP. CDR3: CASGLAGTISYEQYF. CDR3 nucleotides: TGTGCTAGTGGTTTGGCCGGGACTATCTCCTACGAGCAGTACTTC.

CDR3 sequence: CASSYGARGFF. In DNA form, the CDR3 reads TGCGCCAGCAGCTACGGTGCCAGGGGTTTCTTT. The gene calls are TRBV4-1 and TRBJ1-1, with D maybe TRBD1 (6 bases). V lost 5 bases to trimming and J lost 13 bases, with 14 bases between them. The CDR3 totals 11 residues. CDR1 is MGHRA, CDR2 YSYEKL, per germline.

The CDR3, as DNA: TGTGCCAGCAGTGGACACTACAGCGGGAGATACAATGAGCAGTTCTTC. This sequence encodes CASSGHYSGRYNEQFF. The gene calls are TRBV27 and TRBJ2-1; 8 nucleotides line up with TRBD2. The CDR3 sequence is 16 residues long. The germline gives CDR1 MNHEY, CDR2 SMNVEV (reference sequence). V dropped 5 bases and J dropped 4; count of bases not matched to a gene: 10.

This chain links TRBV18 with TRBJ1-2; 7 positions match TRBD1. The CDR3 has 13 residues. J was trimmed by 3 bases and V by 6 bases; bases with no gene match: 4. Germline loops: CDR1 KGHSH, CDR2 LQKENI. As DNA, the CDR3 is TGTGCCAGCTCCCGGACAGGAGACTATGGCTACACCTTC. It encodes CASSRTGDYGYTF.

The J gene is TRBJ2-2, the V gene TRBV11-2, with D perhaps matching TRBD1 (5 bases). The CDR3 loop spans 16 amino acids. The germline V gene encodes CDR1 SGHAT and CDR2 FQNNGV. The germline V and J ends were trimmed by 1 base and 0 bases, with 9 bases remaining between them. The CDR3 here is CASSLAQGPNTGELFF. CDR3 coding DNA: TGTGCCAGCAGCTTAGCCCAGGGCCCGAACACCGGGGAGCTGTTTTTT.

The chain recombines TRBV6-5 with TRBJ2-7, with TRBD2 identical over 9 bases. Per germline, CDR1 MNHEY and CDR2 SVGAGI. The J segment lost 0 bases and the V segment lost 3 bases, leaving 3 bases of the junction unmatched. The CDR3 spans 15 residues. The CDR3 here is CASSYSGSPSYEQYF. The CDR3, as DNA: TGTGCCAGCAGTTATAGCGGGAGTCCCTCCTACGAGCAGTACTTC.

This chain links TRBV18 with TRBJ2-7, with TRBD2 matching 11 bases. Germline CDR1 and CDR2: KGHSH and LQKENI. This CDR3 is built from 16 residues. Trimming at V came to 5 bases and at J to 0 bases, leaving 6 bases not matched to a gene. CDR3 region: CASSERTSGFSYEQYF. The CDR3 bases are TGTGCCAGCTCAGAAAGGACTAGCGGGTTCTCCTACGAGCAGTACTTC.

The chain employs TRBV14 and TRBJ2-7; 7 nucleotides match TRBD1. The CDR3 length is 16 residues. CDR1 SGHDN and CDR2 FVKESK come from the germline V gene. V gave up 4 bases and J gave up 6 bases; unmatched junction bases: 15. CDR3 DNA sequence: TGTGCCAGCAGCCCCGGCCAGGGGACAGCTGCAACCGAGCAGTACTTC. Its translation: CASSPGQGTAATEQYF.

In this sample, this clone turned up a few times. The CDR3 here is CASSTLRVDYGYTF. Written as DNA, the CDR3 is TGTGCCAGTAGTACGCTCCGGGTCGACTATGGCTACACCTTC. The J gene is TRBJ1-2, the V gene TRBV19; D is uncertain. The CDR3 has 14 amino acids. V dropped 4 bases and J dropped 3 bases, with 12 bases sitting between them. Germline CDR1 LNHDA, CDR2 SQIVND (reference sequence). The full variable domain, in which reference TRBV19 and TRBJ1-2 provide the parts outside the CDR3, is DGGITQSPKYLFRKEGQNVTLSCEQNLNHDAMYWYRQDPGQGLRLIYYSQIVNDFQKGDIAEGYSVSREKKESFPLTVTSAQKNPTAFYLCASSTLRVDYGYTFGSGTRLTVV.

The gene calls are TRBV10-3 and TRBJ1-1, with 11 bases matching TRBD1. V was clipped by 6 bases and J by 1 base; unmatched bases: 7. Germline CDR1 ENHRY, CDR2 SYGVKD. This CDR3 has 16 amino acids. CDR3 DNA sequence: TGTGCCATCAGATATGGACAGGGGGCAGGGAACACTGAAGCTTTCTTT. Protein product: CAIRYGQGAGNTEAFF.

This clone was seen once. The chain couples TRBV18 to TRBJ2-3, with a weak D call TRBD2 (6 bases). This CDR3 spans 15 amino acids. Germline lookup yields CDR1 KGHSH and CDR2 LQKENI. V dropped 6 bases and J dropped 3 bases, with 16 bases sitting between them. Written as DNA, the CDR3 is TGTGCCAGCTCCTGGTATGCGGGGATAACAGATACGCAGTATTTT. Its protein is CASSWYAGITDTQYF.

The chain joins TRBV4-2 to TRBJ1-3; D gene unclear. Germline CDR1 reads LGHNA; CDR2 reads YNFKEQ. CDR3 length: 15 amino acids. The V end lost 3 bases, the J end lost 9 bases, and 18 bases lay between the germline ends. The CDR3 bases are TGTGCCAGCAGCCAGGGAGTCATTGCCCTTCCCACCATATATTTT. It yields the protein CASSQGVIALPTIYF.

The rearrangement uses TRBV29-1 and TRBJ2-1; unclear D gene. Trimming stripped 4 bases from V and 3 bases from J, with 10 bases between. Germline-derived CDR1 and CDR2 are SQVTM and ANQGSEA. CDR3 length: 13 amino acids. In nucleotides, the CDR3 is TGCAGCGTTGCAAGAGATGTCTACAATGAGCAGTTCTTC. Amino acid sequence: CSVARDVYNEQFF.

This clone was recorded once. This rearrangement joins TRBV14 to TRBJ2-5, with a tentative D call TRBD2 (5 bases). There are 17 residues in the CDR3. Germline V lookup: CDR1 SGHDN, CDR2 FVKESK. Trimming pared 4 bases from V and 1 base from J, leaving 19 bases between. The CDR3 sequence: CASSLQRGWALQETQYF. The CDR3 nucleotides are TGTGCCAGCAGCCTACAACGAGGGTGGGCACTCCAAGAGACCCAGTACTTC.

Turning to this clone: The sample contains more than one DNA sequence encoding this CDR3. The chain has TRBV5-1 and TRBJ1-1; TRBD1 matches at 8 bases. Germline CDR1 SGHRS, CDR2 YFSETQ. CDR3 length equals 14 residues. V shed 4 bases, J shed 0 bases, and the junction held 2 bases outside the gene matches. CDR3 region: CASSRQGMNTEAFF. The CDR3, as DNA: TGCGCCAGCAGCCGACAGGGGATGAACACTGAAGCTTTCTTT.

This clone has just a few counts. The chain recombines TRBV5-1 with TRBJ2-7; 11 bases fit TRBD2. CDR1 SGHRS and CDR2 YFSETQ come from the germline V gene. V lost 0 bases to trimming and J lost 5 bases; unmatched junction nucleotides: 13. This CDR3 has 18 amino acids. Here the CDR3 reads CASSLASWSTSGSDEQYF. The CDR3 coding sequence is TGCGCCAGCAGCTTGGCGAGTTGGAGTACTAGCGGGAGTGACGAGCAGTACTTC.

This clone was seen just once. This chain uses TRBV10-1 with TRBJ2-1; D unresolved. The CDR3 covers 17 residues. Germline V CDR1 and CDR2: WNHNN, SYGVQD (reference sequence). V was pared by 2 bases and J by 4 bases, with 18 bases between. This CDR3 is CASSEGFNYSYYNEQFF. CDR3 sequence (DNA): TGCGCCAGCAGTGAGGGGTTTAATTACAGTTATTACAATGAGCAGTTCTTC.

The rearrangement joins TRBV7-8 to TRBJ2-1; 9 nucleotides match TRBD2. The length of the CDR3 is 15 residues. From germline, CDR1 is SGHVS and CDR2 FQNEAQ. V lost 2 bases, J lost 6 bases, and 5 bases stayed unmatched. CDR3 region: CASSLRREGFNEQFF. The CDR3, as DNA: TGTGCCAGCAGCTTACGGCGGGAGGGGTTCAATGAGCAGTTCTTC. Full variable domain (rest looked up from reference TRBV7-8 and TRBJ2-1): GAGVSQSPRYKVAKRGQDVALRCDPISGHVSLFWYQQALGQGPEFLTYFQNEAQLDKSGLPSDRFFAERPEGSVSTLKIQRTQQEDSAVYLCASSLRREGFNEQFFGPGTRLTVL.

V is TRBV4-2 and J is TRBJ2-2, with D tentatively TRBD1 (6 bases). The germline gives CDR1 LGHNA, CDR2 YNFKEQ. V was pared by 1 base and J by 0 bases, with 15 bases between. This CDR3 comprises 18 residues. The CDR3 DNA follows: TGTGCCAGCAGCCAAGTACAGGGCAGGACGACGAACACCGGGGAGCTGTTTTTT. It yields the protein CASSQVQGRTTNTGELFF.

The CDR3 protein is CASSKEYSSGSSADTQYF. The CDR3 DNA is TGTGCCAGCAGCAAAGAATACTCTAGCGGGAGTTCGGCAGATACGCAGTATTTT. This rearrangement joins TRBV21-1 to TRBJ2-3; the table's D call of TRBD2 was not tested on the DNA. TRBV21-1 is a documented pseudogene. This CDR3 has 18 residues.

The chain is built from TRBV2 and TRBJ2-1; 12 bases are shared with TRBD1. V gave up 3 bases and J gave up 6 bases; unmatched junction bases: 6. The CDR3 totals 16 residues. Looked up from germline, CDR1 is SNHLY and CDR2 is FYNNEI. In DNA, the CDR3 is TGTGCCAGCAGTGAGTACCGGGACAGGGGGCTCAATGAGCAGTTCTTC. Amino acid sequence: CASSEYRDRGLNEQFF.

The chain combines TRBV11-3 with TRBJ2-7; 13 bases align to TRBD2. J lost 5 bases, V lost 4 bases, and 8 bases had no gene match. CDR1 is SGHNT, CDR2 YENEEA, per germline. The CDR3 spans 16 residues. The CDR3 DNA follows: TGTGCCAGCAGCTACCCATTCGGACTAGCGGGAGACGAGCAGTACTTC. Residues: CASSYPFGLAGDEQYF.

The genes are TRBV5-3 and TRBJ2-7; 10 nucleotides line up with TRBD1. TRBV5-3 is assigned to the ORF class and has an uncertain function. CDR3 length: 16 residues. Unmatched junction bases numbered 7, after V lost 1 base and J lost 3 bases. The CDR3 region is CARSLYRGQGLYEQYF. The DNA of the CDR3 is TGTGCCAGAAGCTTGTATAGGGGACAGGGGCTCTACGAGCAGTACTTC.

The chain joins TRBV27 to TRBJ2-1; D is possibly TRBD1 (6 bases). The germline V and J ends were trimmed by 5 bases and 6 bases, with 17 bases remaining between them. The CDR3 contains 15 residues. The germline V gene encodes CDR1 MNHEY and CDR2 SMNVEV (reference sequence). As DNA, the CDR3 is TGTGCCAGCAGTCCAGAGGACAGTGGGGCCAATGAGCAGTTCTTC. This encodes CASSPEDSGANEQFF.